Detailed here is one T cell receptor (beta chain). Its target is not known. The data were obtained in a study of T cells after yellow fever vaccination. Overall study findings and caveats: Though weaker, the secondary response peaked faster, on day 5 versus 15. Abundant clonotypes from the bulk population could have been carried over as contaminants into FACS-sorted repertoires.

Template-switching 5'RACE yielded the TCR cDNA; a universal primer site and UMIs were added in the process. In TCRdb, the 5' RACE reads were re-called with MiXCR into one record per CDR3 protein. The sample shows a few hundred thousand distinct CDR3 sequences, 10% to 15% of them seen only once. Per germline, CDR1 SGHTA and CDR2 FQGTGA. CDR3 length equals 13 residues. Trimming removed 5 bases from V and 7 bases from J, with 14 bases in between. The source was CD4+ T cells sorted from PBMCs, collected 45 days after the yellow fever booster vaccination. The gene calls are TRBV7-3 and TRBJ2-5; unclear D gene. The clonotype comes from a man aged 30 to 39 who received the YFV17D yellow fever vaccine. The CDR3 DNA sequence: TGTGCCAGCAGCCAGGATACTAAGGGGACCCAGTACTTC. Residues: CASSQDTKGTQYF.